This TCR beta chain comes out of a study of T cell responses to AZD1222 COVID-19 vaccine. In the study overall: Pooling of second doses given at about 4 or about 12 weeks was done.

Deletions cut 0 bases from V and 4 bases from J, with 13 bases between. The CDR3 runs to 16 residues. Germline V CDR1 and CDR2: LGHNA, YSLEER. Overall study results and limits: Compared with day 0, the breadth and depth of the Spike-specific TCR repertoire rose significantly after two doses of AZD1222.

Method: immunoSEQ multiplex PCR; TCRdb's copy keeps in-frame clones and lacks some. The sample includes about 170,000 clones, approximately 92% seen only once; the top ten take 1.6%. As regards this clone: Its target is unknown.

The specimen comprised peripheral blood, sampled on day 0 of AZD1222 vaccination. The chain carries TRBV4-3 and TRBJ1-5; D unresolved. The clonotype was recovered from an adult in good health. The chain's CDR3 is CASSQDLGSQNQPQHF. In DNA, the CDR3 is TGCGCCAGCAGCCAAGATTTGGGGTCTCAGAATCAGCCCCAGCATTTT.